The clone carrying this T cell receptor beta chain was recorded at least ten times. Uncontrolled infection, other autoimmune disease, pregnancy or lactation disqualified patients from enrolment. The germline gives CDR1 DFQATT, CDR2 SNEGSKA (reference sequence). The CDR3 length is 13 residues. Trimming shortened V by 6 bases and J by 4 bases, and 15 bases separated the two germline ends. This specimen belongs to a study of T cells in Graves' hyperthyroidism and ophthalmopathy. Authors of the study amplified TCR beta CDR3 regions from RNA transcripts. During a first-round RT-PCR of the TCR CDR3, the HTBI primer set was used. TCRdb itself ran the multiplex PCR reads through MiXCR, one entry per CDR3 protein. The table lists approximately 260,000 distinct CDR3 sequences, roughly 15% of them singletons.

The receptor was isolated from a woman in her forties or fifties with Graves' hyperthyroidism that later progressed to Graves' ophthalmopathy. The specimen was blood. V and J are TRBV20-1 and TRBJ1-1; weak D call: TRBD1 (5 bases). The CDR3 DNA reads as TGCAGTGCGGACCAGGGAAGGGGCACTGAAGCTTTCTTT. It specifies CSADQGRGTEAFF.